Presented here are 3 T cell receptor beta chains from one specimen sequenced in a study of T cells in Graves' hyperthyroidism and ophthalmopathy. TCR beta CDR3 sequences were amplified from RNA transcripts. During a first-round RT-PCR of the TCR CDR3, the HTBI primer set was used. In TCRdb, the multiplex PCR reads were re-called with MiXCR into one record per CDR3 protein. This table has approximately 520,000 distinct CDR3 sequences, around 22% appearing once. Sequenced: blood. Source of these receptors: a woman under 40 with Graves' ophthalmopathy.

V gene TRBV12-3 or TRBV12-4 combines with J gene TRBJ2-5; 8 bases agree with TRBD2. J lost 5 bases, V lost 7 bases, and 9 bases had no gene match. This CDR3 region has 14 residues. The CDR3 region has the DNA TGTGCCAGCAAGAGAGCGGGAGACAGGGAGACCCAGTACTTC. This sequence encodes CASKRAGDRETQYF.

This clonotype was counted many times. This chain uses TRBV12-3 or TRBV12-4 with TRBJ2-7; D may be TRBD2 (6 bases). V was cut by 9 bases and J by 7 bases, with 19 bases left in between. This CDR3 spans 13 amino acids. The CDR3 loop is CASCGPVRGEQYF. In DNA form, the CDR3 reads TGTGCCAGTTGCGGCCCCGTTCGGGGGGAGCAGTACTTC.

The chain combines TRBV12-3 or TRBV12-4 with TRBJ1-2; D call uncertain. CDR3 size: 14 residues. V was cut by 1 base and J by 6 bases, with 12 bases left in between. The chain's CDR3 is CASSLGRSFDGYTF. The DNA of the CDR3 is TGTGCCAGCAGTTTAGGTCGCAGTTTTGATGGCTACACCTTC.